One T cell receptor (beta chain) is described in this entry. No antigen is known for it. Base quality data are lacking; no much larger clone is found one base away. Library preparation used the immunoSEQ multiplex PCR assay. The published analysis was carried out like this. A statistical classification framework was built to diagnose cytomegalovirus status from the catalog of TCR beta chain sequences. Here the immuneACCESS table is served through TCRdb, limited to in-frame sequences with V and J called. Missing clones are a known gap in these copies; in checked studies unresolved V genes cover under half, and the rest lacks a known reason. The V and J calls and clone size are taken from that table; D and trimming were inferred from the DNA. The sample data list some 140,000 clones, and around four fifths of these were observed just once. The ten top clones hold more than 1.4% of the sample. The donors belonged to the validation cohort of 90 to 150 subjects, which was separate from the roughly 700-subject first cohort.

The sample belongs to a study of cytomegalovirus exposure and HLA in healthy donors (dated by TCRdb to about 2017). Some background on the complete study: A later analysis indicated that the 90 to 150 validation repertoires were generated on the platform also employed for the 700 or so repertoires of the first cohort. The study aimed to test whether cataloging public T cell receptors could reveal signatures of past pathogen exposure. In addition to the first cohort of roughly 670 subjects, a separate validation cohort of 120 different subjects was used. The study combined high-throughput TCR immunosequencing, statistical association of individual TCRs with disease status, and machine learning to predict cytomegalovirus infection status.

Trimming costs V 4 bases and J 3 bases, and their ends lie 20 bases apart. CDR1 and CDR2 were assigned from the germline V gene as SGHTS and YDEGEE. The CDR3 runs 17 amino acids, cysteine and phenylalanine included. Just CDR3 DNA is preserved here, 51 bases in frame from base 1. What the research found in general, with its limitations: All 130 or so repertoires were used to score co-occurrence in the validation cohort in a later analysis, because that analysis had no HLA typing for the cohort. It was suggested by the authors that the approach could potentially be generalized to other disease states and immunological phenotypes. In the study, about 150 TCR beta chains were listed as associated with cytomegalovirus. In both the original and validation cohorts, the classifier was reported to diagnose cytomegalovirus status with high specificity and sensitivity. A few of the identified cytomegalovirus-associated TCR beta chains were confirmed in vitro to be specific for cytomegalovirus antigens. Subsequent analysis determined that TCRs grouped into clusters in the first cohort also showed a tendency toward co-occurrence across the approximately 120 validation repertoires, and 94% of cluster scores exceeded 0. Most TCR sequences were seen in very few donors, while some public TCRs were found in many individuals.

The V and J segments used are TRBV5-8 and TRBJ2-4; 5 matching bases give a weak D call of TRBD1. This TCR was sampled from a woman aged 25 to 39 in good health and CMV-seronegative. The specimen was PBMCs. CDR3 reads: CASSGRGAGKGKNIQYF. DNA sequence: TGTGCCAGCAGCGGAAGAGGCGCAGGGAAGGGCAAAAACATTCAGTACTTC.